The entry below gives a single T cell receptor beta chain sequence along with its context. The antigen remains unidentified. The sample is drawn from a study of CD8 T cells in Susac syndrome. Study information: Susac syndrome patients were untreated, on corticosteroids with some adding intravenous immunoglobulin, or on intravenous immunoglobulin only.

Roughly 0.45 to 1 ug RNA was reverse transcribed with random hexamers. The CDR3 of TCR beta was amplified by immunoSEQ multiplex PCR across 54 Vbeta and 13 Jbeta. MiXCR, applied by TCRdb to the immunoSEQ multiplex PCR reads, yields one record per CDR3 protein. This sample has over 150,000 distinct CDR3 sequences; about 94% occur once, and the top ten carry around 0.095%. Germline lookup yields CDR1 MDHEN and CDR2 SYDVKM. V gave up 4 bases and J gave up 0 bases; unmatched junction bases: 9. There are 17 residues in the CDR3. Findings and caveats of the study: The CD4+ T cell repertoires in Susac syndrome did not show any clonal expansion.

Sequencing of TCR beta was performed on blood CD8+ T cells and on blood CD4+ T cells. The chain joins TRBV28 to TRBJ2-4, with 7 bases aligning to TRBD1. The receptor comes from a human donor with Susac syndrome. Sample: CD4+ T cells from PBMCs. CDR3 residues: CASSSNRGILAKNIQYF. The CDR3, as DNA: TGTGCCAGCAGTTCGAACAGGGGAATTCTAGCCAAAAACATTCAGTACTTC.